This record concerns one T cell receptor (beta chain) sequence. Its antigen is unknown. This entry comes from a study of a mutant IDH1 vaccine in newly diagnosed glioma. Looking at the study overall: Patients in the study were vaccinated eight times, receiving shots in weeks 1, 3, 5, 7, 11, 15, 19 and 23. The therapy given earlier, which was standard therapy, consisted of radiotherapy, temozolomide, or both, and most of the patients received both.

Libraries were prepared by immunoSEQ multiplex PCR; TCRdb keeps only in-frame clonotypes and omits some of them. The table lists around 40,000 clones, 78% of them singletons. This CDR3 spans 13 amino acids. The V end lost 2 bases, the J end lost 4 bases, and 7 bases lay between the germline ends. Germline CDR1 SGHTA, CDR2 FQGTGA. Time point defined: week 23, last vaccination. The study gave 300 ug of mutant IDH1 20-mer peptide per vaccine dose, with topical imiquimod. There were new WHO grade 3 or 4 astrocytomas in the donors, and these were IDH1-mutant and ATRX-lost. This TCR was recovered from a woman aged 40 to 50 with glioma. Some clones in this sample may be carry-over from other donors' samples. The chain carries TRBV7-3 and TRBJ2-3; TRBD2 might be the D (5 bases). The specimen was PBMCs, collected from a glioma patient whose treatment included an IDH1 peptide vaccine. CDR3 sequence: CASSLSRADTQYF. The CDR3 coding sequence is TGTGCCAGCAGCTTATCGAGGGCAGATACGCAGTATTTT.